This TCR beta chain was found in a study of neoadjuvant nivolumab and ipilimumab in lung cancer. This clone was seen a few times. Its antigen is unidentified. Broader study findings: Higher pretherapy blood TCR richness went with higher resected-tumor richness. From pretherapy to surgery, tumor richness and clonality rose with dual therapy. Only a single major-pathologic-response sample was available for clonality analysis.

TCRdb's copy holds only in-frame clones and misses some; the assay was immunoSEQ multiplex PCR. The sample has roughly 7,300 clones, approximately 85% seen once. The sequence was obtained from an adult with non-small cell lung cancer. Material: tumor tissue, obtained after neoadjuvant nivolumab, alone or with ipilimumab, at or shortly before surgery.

The chain's CDR3 is CAWSVPPALQETQYF. CDR3 DNA: TGTGCCTGGAGTGTACCCCCCGCCTTACAAGAGACCCAGTACTTC. The chain has TRBV30 and TRBJ2-5; no firm D call. Germline CDR1 and CDR2: GTSNPN and SVGIG (reference sequence). V lost 0 bases and J lost 2, with 13 bases in between. The CDR3 is made up of 15 amino acids.